The 14 T cell receptor beta chains below come from one sample, sequenced in a study of blood T cells in healthy people across ages. A second PCR, run for about 7 to 12 cycles, used a sample-barcoded 5' primer plus a J-beta primer mix. TCRdb analysed the 5' RACE reads with MiXCR anew, one entry per CDR3 protein. This sample has under 850,000 distinct CDR3 sequences; 30% to 45% occur once, and the top ten carry over 10%. The sequenced sample was blood. These receptors came from a man between 18 and 35 years old in good health.

V and J are TRBV27 and TRBJ2-5, with TRBD2 matching 8 bases. The CDR3 covers 16 residues. V was pared by 3 bases and J by 4 bases, with 10 bases of the junction left unmatched. Germline V gene sequence: CDR1 MNHEY, CDR2 SMNVEV (reference sequence). The CDR3 DNA is TGTGCCAGCAGTTTCCTGGGGGAGCGGGGGCGAGAGACCCAGTACTTC. It yields the protein CASSFLGERGRETQYF.

This clonotype was detected a few times. The chain carries TRBV12-3 or TRBV12-4 and TRBJ2-2, with a weak D call TRBD2 (6 bases). The CDR3 has 16 residues. The V end lost 4 bases, the J end lost 4 bases, and 16 bases lay between the germline ends. CDR3 region: CASSYGGLVRTGELFF. DNA for the CDR3: TGTGCCAGCAGTTATGGGGGGTTGGTCCGCACCGGGGAGCTGTTTTTT.

The chain uses TRBV6-2 or TRBV6-3 and TRBJ2-1, with 7 positions matching TRBD2. This CDR3 is 17 amino acids long. After removal of 0 bases from V and 6 bases from J, the junction contained 11 bases not matched to a gene. Germline V CDR1 and CDR2: MNHEY, SVGEGT. The CDR3 DNA sequence: TGTGCCAGCAGTTACTCCGCCGGGGAGGGGAGCATCAATGAGCAGTTCTTC. This translates into CASSYSAGEGSINEQFF.

This chain links TRBV20-1 with TRBJ2-3; no reliable D call. Germline lookup yields CDR1 DFQATT and CDR2 SNEGSKA (reference sequence). The V end lost 2 bases, the J end lost 4 bases, and 19 bases lay between the germline ends. There are 16 residues in the CDR3. CDR3 region: CSARTVTWSTSDTQYF. For the CDR3, the DNA is TGCAGTGCTAGAACAGTGACGTGGAGTACATCAGATACGCAGTATTTT.

The V and J genes are TRBV9 and TRBJ2-7, with 11 nucleotides matching TRBD2. The CDR3 is 16 amino acids. The J segment lost 4 bases and the V segment lost 4 bases, leaving 10 bases of the junction unmatched. Germline loops: CDR1 SGDLS, CDR2 YYNGEE. CDR3 DNA sequence: TGTGCCAGCAGCTCTACTAGCGGGGGACAAAGGTACGAGCAGTACTTC. Translated: CASSSTSGGQRYEQYF. Variable domain in full (rest from reference TRBV9 and TRBJ2-7): DSGVTQTPKHLITATGQRVTLRCSPRSGDLSVYWYQQSLDQGLQFLIQYYNGEERAKGNILERFSAQQFPDLHSELNLSSLELGDSALYFCASSSTSGGQRYEQYFGPGTRLTVT.

The table lists this clonotype with a count of one. An end of the junction does not agree with germline; a read error may underlie this. The genes are TRBV29-1 and TRBJ2-2, with 7 bases fitting TRBD1. The CDR3 is 13 residues long. CDR1 and CDR2 from the germline V gene are SQVTM and ANQGSEA. The CDR3, as DNA: TGCAGCGTGGAGACAGGGTTCACCGGGGAGCCGTTTTTT. Protein product: CSVETGFTGEPFF.

V usage is TRBV5-1 and J usage is TRBJ2-3, with D hard to call. The CDR3 is 16 residues long. The germline gives CDR1 SGHRS, CDR2 YFSETQ. Trimming removed 1 base at V and 2 bases at J, with 14 bases between. CDR3 residues: CASSLSLGGNTDTQYF. CDR3 nucleotide sequence: TGCGCCAGCAGCTTGTCTTTGGGCGGAAACACAGATACGCAGTATTTT.

This chain joins TRBV18 and TRBJ1-1, with TRBD1 matching over 9 bases. The CDR3 has 19 amino acids. CDR1 and CDR2 (germline): KGHSH, LQKENI. V gave up 2 bases and J gave up 1 base; unmatched junction bases: 14. This CDR3 is CASSPVPTGGEIGNTEAFF. For the CDR3, the DNA is TGTGCCAGCTCACCAGTCCCCACAGGGGGCGAAATCGGGAACACTGAAGCTTTCTTT. The complete variable domain, with remaining parts taken from reference TRBV18 and TRBJ1-1, reads NAGVMQNPRHLVRRRGQEARLRCSPMKGHSHVYWYRQLPEEGLKFMVYLQKENIIDESGMPKERFSAEFPKEGPSILRIQQVVRGDSAAYFCASSPVPTGGEIGNTEAFFGQGTRLTVV.

This clonotype was picked up a small number of times. The chain uses TRBV6-5 and TRBJ2-7, with TRBD1 matching 7 bases. The CDR3 loop spans 15 amino acids. Unmatched junction bases numbered 9, after V lost 5 bases and J lost 2 bases. Germline CDR1 and CDR2: MNHEY and SVGAGI. The CDR3 DNA is TGTGCCAGCAGTCCGGGACAGATTTTTACCTACGAGCAGTACTTC. Its protein product is CASSPGQIFTYEQYF.

The table lists this clonotype with a few counts. The chain carries TRBV20-1 and TRBJ1-1; D ambiguous. Looked up from germline, CDR1 is DFQATT and CDR2 is SNEGSKA (reference sequence). V lost 6 bases and J 0 bases, leaving 11 bases between the germline ends. The CDR3 extends over 13 amino acids. CDR3 amino acids: CSARRGLNTEAFF. CDR3 DNA sequence: TGCAGTGCCAGACGAGGGCTGAACACTGAAGCTTTCTTT.

CDR3 coding DNA: TGTGCCAGCAGCTTAGTTCAGGGGTATACTGAAGCTTTCTTT. This sequence encodes CASSLVQGYTEAFF. This chain joins TRBV7-2 and TRBJ1-1; D is possibly TRBD1 (6 bases). The V gene lost 1 base and the J gene lost 5 bases, with 11 bases spanning the gap. Germline V gene sequence: CDR1 SGHTA, CDR2 FQGNSA. This CDR3 is 14 amino acids long. Full variable domain (missing parts from reference TRBV7-2 and TRBJ1-1): GAGVSQSPSNKVTEKGKDVELRCDPISGHTALYWYRQSLGQGLEFLIYFQGNSAPDKSGLPSDRFSAERTGGSVSTLTIQRTQQEDSAVYLCASSLVQGYTEAFFGQGTRLTVV.

This clonotype showed up just a few times. This sequence joins TRBV20-1 and TRBJ2-7; 11 nucleotides agree with TRBD1. The V and J ends lost 6 bases and 4 bases, in that order; junction bases with no gene match: 11. The CDR3 runs 15 residues. The germline V gene encodes CDR1 DFQATT and CDR2 SNEGSKA (reference sequence). As DNA, the CDR3 is TGCAGTGCCAATCCCGGGACAGGGGGTATGTACGAGCAGTACTTC. It codes for CSANPGTGGMYEQYF.

This clonotype was counted only a few times. The genes are TRBV20-1 and TRBJ1-2; unclear D gene. The CDR3 runs 14 residues. The germline V and J ends were trimmed by 4 bases and 4 bases, with 16 bases remaining between them. Germline V gene data show CDR1 as DFQATT and CDR2 as SNEGSKA (reference sequence). CDR3: CSATPLAATYGYTF. The DNA for the CDR3 is TGCAGTGCTACCCCCCTTGCCGCCACCTATGGCTACACCTTC.

A note on this clonotype: A much larger clone sits a single nucleotide away, making a read error possible. This chain uses TRBV7-8 with TRBJ2-5, with D possibly TRBD1 on 6 matching bases. CDR3 length: 20 residues. V shed 0 bases and J shed 5 bases, with 28 bases lying between them. Germline V lookup: CDR1 SGHVS, CDR2 FQNEAQ. This CDR3 reads CASSLARLQSVRDKGETQYF. The CDR3 DNA is TGTGCCAGCAGCTTAGCACGGTTACAGTCTGTCCGGGACAAAGGCGAGACCCAGTACTTC.